The rows below give T cell receptor beta chains drawn from one sample of a study of blood T cell repertoires in COVID-19. The assay was immunoSEQ multiplex PCR, and TCRdb's table has in-frame clones only and misses some. The table includes 100,000 to 150,000 clones, roughly 90% detected once. Input material: peripheral blood. Receptors were obtained from a man aged 45-65 years with acute or convalescent COVID-19. Each CDR3 is given with its conserved first and last residue. Each record gives: V gene, clone size, D gene, J gene, CDR3 DNA, CDR3 protein. The D gene is left open where the match is weak. Clone sizes are given selectively: once, few, many, or a class where the clone is expanded.

V gene: TRBV27; clone size: NA; D gene: TRBD1; J gene: TRBJ2-6; CDR3 DNA: TGTGCCAGCAAGCCCGGGACAGGGGGTCTGCTTGCGTTCTCTGGGGCCAACGTCCTGACTTTC; CDR3 protein: CASKPGTGGLLAFSGANVLTF
V gene: TRBV18; clone size: NA; D gene: TRBD1; J gene: TRBJ2-7; CDR3 DNA: TGTGCCAGCTCAAGCTGGGACAGGGAAATCTACGAGCAGTACTTC; CDR3 protein: CASSSWDREIYEQYF
V gene: TRBV12-3/TRBV12-4; clone size: NA; D gene: TRBD2; J gene: TRBJ2-3; CDR3 DNA: TGTGCCAGCAGTTCCCTAAGCGGGAATGAGTATTTT; CDR3 protein: CASSSLSGNEYF
V gene: TRBV2; clone size: few; D gene: TRBD2; J gene: TRBJ2-1; CDR3 DNA: TGTGCCAGCAGTGAAAGGACGGCGGGAGGGGGAAATGAGCAGTTCTTC; CDR3 protein: CASSERTAGGGNEQFF
V gene: TRBV19; clone size: NA; D gene: NA; J gene: TRBJ1-5; CDR3 DNA: TGTGCCAGTAGTCCCAACAACCTCGGGAGCAATCAGCCCCAGCATTTT; CDR3 protein: CASSPNNLGSNQPQHF
V gene: TRBV21-1; clone size: NA; D gene: NA; J gene: TRBJ2-2; CDR3 DNA: TGTGCCAGCAGCAAAGAGGAGCGGGAGGCCGGGGAGCTGTTTTTT; CDR3 protein: CASSKEEREAGELFF
V gene: TRBV7-2; clone size: once; D gene: TRBD1; J gene: TRBJ2-7; CDR3 DNA: TGTGCCAACAGCTCGGACAGGAGGTCCTACGAGCAGTACTTC; CDR3 protein: CANSSDRRSYEQYF
V gene: TRBV3-1/TRBV3-2; clone size: NA; D gene: TRBD2; J gene: TRBJ2-5; CDR3 DNA: TGTGCCAGCAGCCAAGGGGTAAGTAGCGGGATACGAGAGACCCAGTACTTC; CDR3 protein: CASSQGVSSGIRETQYF
V gene: TRBV2; clone size: NA; D gene: TRBD1; J gene: TRBJ1-6; CDR3 DNA: TGTGCCAGCAGTGAATCCGGACAGGGAAGTTCACCCCTCCACTTT; CDR3 protein: CASSESGQGSSPLHF
V gene: TRBV7-8; clone size: NA; D gene: TRBD2; J gene: TRBJ2-1; CDR3 DNA: TGTGCCAGCAGCTCTAAGGGACTAGCGGGGCTCAATGAGCAGTTCTTC; CDR3 protein: CASSSKGLAGLNEQFF
V gene: TRBV10-2; clone size: NA; D gene: TRBD1; J gene: TRBJ1-2; CDR3 DNA: TGCGCCAGCAGTGAAGACAGGGTGGGAGGCTACACCTTC; CDR3 protein: CASSEDRVGGYTF
V gene: TRBV11-2; clone size: NA; D gene: NA; J gene: TRBJ2-1; CDR3 DNA: TGTGCCAGCAGCCTAAACCCACAGGTGAAGCAGTTCTTC; CDR3 protein: CASSLNPQVKQFF
V gene: TRBV10-2; clone size: NA; D gene: NA; J gene: TRBJ1-5; CDR3 DNA: TGCGCCAGCGGGGCGGACACCACTATCAATCAGCCCCAGCATTTT; CDR3 protein: CASGADTTINQPQHF
V gene: TRBV29-1; clone size: NA; D gene: TRBD2; J gene: TRBJ2-4; CDR3 DNA: TGCAGCGTTGGGTGGCCATTAGGGACTAGCGGGAGCCATAGGGACATTCAGTACTTC; CDR3 protein: CSVGWPLGTSGSHRDIQYF
V gene: TRBV12-5; clone size: NA; D gene: TRBD1; J gene: TRBJ1-4; CDR3 DNA: TGTGCTAGTGGTTTGGTAACAGGGGGAACCAAAAAACTGTTTTTT; CDR3 protein: CASGLVTGGTKKLFF
V gene: TRBV5-4; clone size: NA; D gene: TRBD2; J gene: TRBJ2-1; CDR3 DNA: TGTGCCGCCCTAGCGGCCGCGGACAATGAGCAGTTCTTC; CDR3 protein: CAALAAADNEQFF
V gene: TRBV3-1/TRBV3-2; clone size: NA; D gene: NA; J gene: TRBJ1-4; CDR3 DNA: TGTGCCAGCAGCCAAGGTAAAGTCGCGGGTCGCGAAAAACTGTTTTTT; CDR3 protein: CASSQGKVAGREKLFF
V gene: TRBV11-3; clone size: once; D gene: TRBD2; J gene: TRBJ2-5; CDR3 DNA: TGTGCCAGCAGCTTAGGTGGGACTAGCGGGACCGAGACCCAGTACTTC; CDR3 protein: CASSLGGTSGTETQYF
V gene: TRBV6-5; clone size: once; D gene: TRBD1; J gene: TRBJ1-5; CDR3 DNA: TGTGCCAGCACCGGACAGGGGCCCAACAATCAGCCCCAGCATTTT; CDR3 protein: CASTGQGPNNQPQHF
V gene: TRBV12-3/TRBV12-4; clone size: NA; D gene: NA; J gene: TRBJ1-5; CDR3 DNA: TGTGCCAGCAGCCCAGGCTTCCAGCCCCAGCATTTT; CDR3 protein: CASSPGFQPQHF
V gene: TRBV20-1; clone size: NA; D gene: NA; J gene: TRBJ2-1; CDR3 DNA: TGCAGTTCGCCAGACTACAATGAGCAGTTCTTC; CDR3 protein: CSSPDYNEQFF
V gene: TRBV15; clone size: NA; D gene: TRBD2; J gene: TRBJ2-5; CDR3 DNA: TGTGCCACCAGCCCTTTCGGGGGGTGGGAGACCCAGTACTTC; CDR3 protein: CATSPFGGWETQYF
V gene: TRBV6-1; clone size: NA; D gene: TRBD1; J gene: TRBJ2-1; CDR3 DNA: TGTGCCAGCAGTGAATACAGGGGGCCCGAGCAGTTCTTC; CDR3 protein: CASSEYRGPEQFF
V gene: TRBV7-9; clone size: NA; D gene: TRBD2; J gene: TRBJ2-2; CDR3 DNA: TGTGCCAGCAGCGGACTAGCGGGAGGGGCCGGGGAGCTGTTTTTT; CDR3 protein: CASSGLAGGAGELFF
V gene: TRBV5-1; clone size: NA; D gene: TRBD1; J gene: TRBJ1-1; CDR3 DNA: TGCGCCAGCAGCTCCTTACCGGACAGGGAGAACACTGAAGCTTTCTTT; CDR3 protein: CASSSLPDRENTEAFF
V gene: TRBV5-1; clone size: NA; D gene: TRBD1; J gene: TRBJ2-3; CDR3 DNA: TGCGCCAGCAGCTCCGGGACAGGGACCACAGATACGCAGTATTTT; CDR3 protein: CASSSGTGTTDTQYF
V gene: TRBV6-5; clone size: few; D gene: NA; J gene: TRBJ2-5; CDR3 DNA: TGTGCCAGCAGTTACTCGCGGGGTCAAGAGACCCAGTACTTC; CDR3 protein: CASSYSRGQETQYF
V gene: TRBV24-1; clone size: once; D gene: TRBD1; J gene: TRBJ2-2; CDR3 DNA: TGTGCCACCAGTGAGCCAGGGGGTGGGGAGCTGTTTTTT; CDR3 protein: CATSEPGGGELFF
V gene: TRBV10-2; clone size: NA; D gene: TRBD1; J gene: TRBJ2-7; CDR3 DNA: TGCGCCAGCAGACGAGGGACAGGGGATTCCTACGAGCAGTACTTC; CDR3 protein: CASRRGTGDSYEQYF
V gene: TRBV12-5; clone size: NA; D gene: TRBD2; J gene: TRBJ2-2; CDR3 DNA: TGTGCTAGTGGTTTGGTTCTAGCGGGGGGCACCGCGGCTGGGGAGCTGTTTTTT; CDR3 protein: CASGLVLAGGTAAGELFF
V gene: TRBV29-1; clone size: NA; D gene: TRBD2; J gene: TRBJ2-4; CDR3 DNA: TGCAGCGGTTCGACTAGCGGGAGTGGCAACATTCAGTACTTC; CDR3 protein: CSGSTSGSGNIQYF
V gene: TRBV4-3; clone size: NA; D gene: TRBD1; J gene: TRBJ2-7; CDR3 DNA: TGCGCCAGCAGCCGAACCGGGACAGGGCCTCCCTACGAGCAGTACTTC; CDR3 protein: CASSRTGTGPPYEQYF
V gene: TRBV7-8; clone size: NA; D gene: NA; J gene: TRBJ2-2; CDR3 DNA: TGTGCCAGCAGTCCTAGGAGACGGACAAACACCGGGGAGCTGTTTTTT; CDR3 protein: CASSPRRRTNTGELFF
V gene: TRBV6-6; clone size: NA; D gene: TRBD2; J gene: TRBJ2-1; CDR3 DNA: TGTGCCAGCAGTTTCGGGACTAGAGGGGGGAATGAGCAGTTCTTC; CDR3 protein: CASSFGTRGGNEQFF
V gene: TRBV4-1; clone size: NA; D gene: NA; J gene: TRBJ2-7; CDR3 DNA: TGCGCCAGCAGCCAAGGTCTGGGGCTCCACGAGCAGTACTTC; CDR3 protein: CASSQGLGLHEQYF
V gene: TRBV5-6; clone size: NA; D gene: NA; J gene: TRBJ2-5; CDR3 DNA: TGTGCCAGCAGCCCCCAGGGACTCCCGGGCCAAGAGACCCAGTACTTC; CDR3 protein: CASSPQGLPGQETQYF
V gene: TRBV7-2; clone size: NA; D gene: NA; J gene: TRBJ2-7; CDR3 DNA: TGTGCCAGCAGCTTACGGCTGGGGGCAATAGGAGAGCAGTACTTC; CDR3 protein: CASSLRLGAIGEQYF
V gene: TRBV30; clone size: once; D gene: TRBD2; J gene: TRBJ2-3; CDR3 DNA: TGTGCCTGGAGTCTGACCGGGAGGGGGGGCACAGATACGCAGTATTTT; CDR3 protein: CAWSLTGRGGTDTQYF
V gene: TRBV19; clone size: NA; D gene: NA; J gene: TRBJ1-2; CDR3 DNA: TGTGCCAGTAGTATCGGGGAAATCTACTATGGCTACACCTTC; CDR3 protein: CASSIGEIYYGYTF
V gene: TRBV2; clone size: NA; D gene: TRBD1; J gene: TRBJ2-3; CDR3 DNA: TGTGCCAGTAAACCGGGGACAGGGAGGCTTGGGGATACGCAGTATTTT; CDR3 protein: CASKPGTGRLGDTQYF
V gene: TRBV4-3; clone size: once; D gene: TRBD2; J gene: TRBJ2-7; CDR3 DNA: TGCGCCAGCAGCCAAGACACGGGCACGGCGGGAGGGCCGTACGAGCAGTACTTC; CDR3 protein: CASSQDTGTAGGPYEQYF
V gene: TRBV4-1; clone size: NA; D gene: TRBD2; J gene: TRBJ2-5; CDR3 DNA: TGCGCCAGCAGCCAAACTAGCGGGGAAGAGACCCAGTACTTC; CDR3 protein: CASSQTSGEETQYF
V gene: TRBV7-9; clone size: NA; D gene: TRBD2; J gene: TRBJ2-1; CDR3 DNA: TGTGCCAGCAGCGGACGGACTAGCGGGGGTATCTACAATGAGCAGTTCTTC; CDR3 protein: CASSGRTSGGIYNEQFF
V gene: TRBV30; clone size: NA; D gene: NA; J gene: TRBJ1-3; CDR3 DNA: TGTGCCTGGAGTGATCAGAACTCTGGAAACACCATATATTTT; CDR3 protein: CAWSDQNSGNTIYF
V gene: TRBV9; clone size: once; D gene: NA; J gene: TRBJ2-2; CDR3 DNA: TGTGCCAGCAGCGTAACACAGGGAAACACCGGGGAGCTGTTTTTT; CDR3 protein: CASSVTQGNTGELFF
V gene: TRBV4-3; clone size: NA; D gene: TRBD2; J gene: TRBJ2-7; CDR3 DNA: TGCGCCAGCAGGCCAGCGGGAGCTCTGTACGAGCAGTACTTC; CDR3 protein: CASRPAGALYEQYF